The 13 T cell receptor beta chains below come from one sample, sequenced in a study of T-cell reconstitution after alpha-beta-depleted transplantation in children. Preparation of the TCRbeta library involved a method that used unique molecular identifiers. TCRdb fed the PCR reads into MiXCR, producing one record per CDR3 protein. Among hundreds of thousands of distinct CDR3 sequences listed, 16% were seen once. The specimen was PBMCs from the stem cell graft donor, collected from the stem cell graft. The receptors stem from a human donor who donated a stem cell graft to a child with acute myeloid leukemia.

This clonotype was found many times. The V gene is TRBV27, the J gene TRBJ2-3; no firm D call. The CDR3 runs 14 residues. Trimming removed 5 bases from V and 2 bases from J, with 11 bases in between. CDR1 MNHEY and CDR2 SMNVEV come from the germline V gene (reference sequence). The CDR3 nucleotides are TGTGCCAGCAGTCCCGAAACTTCCACAGATACGCAGTATTTT. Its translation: CASSPETSTDTQYF.

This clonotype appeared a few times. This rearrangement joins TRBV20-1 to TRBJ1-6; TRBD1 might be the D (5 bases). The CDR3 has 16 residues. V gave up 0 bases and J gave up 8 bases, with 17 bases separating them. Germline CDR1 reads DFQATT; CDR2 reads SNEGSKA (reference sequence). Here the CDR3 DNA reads TGCAGTGCTAGAGATTTCGGCGGGGGAAGAGATTCACCCCTCCACTTT. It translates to CSARDFGGGRDSPLHF.

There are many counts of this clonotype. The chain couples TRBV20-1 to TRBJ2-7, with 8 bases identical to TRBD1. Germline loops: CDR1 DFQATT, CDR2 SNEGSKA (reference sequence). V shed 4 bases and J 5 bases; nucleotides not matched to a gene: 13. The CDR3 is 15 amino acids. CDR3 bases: TGCAGTGCTAAAATAACAGGGGGGTTTCAGCACGAGCAGTACTTC. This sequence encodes CSAKITGGFQHEQYF.

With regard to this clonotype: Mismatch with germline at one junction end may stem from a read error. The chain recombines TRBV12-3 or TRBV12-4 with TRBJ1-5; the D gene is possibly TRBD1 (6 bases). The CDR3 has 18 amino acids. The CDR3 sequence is CASCLSFWAGEGFRPQHF. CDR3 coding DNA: TGTGCCAGCTGTTTAAGTTTTTGGGCAGGGGAAGGATTCCGGCCCCAGCATTTT.

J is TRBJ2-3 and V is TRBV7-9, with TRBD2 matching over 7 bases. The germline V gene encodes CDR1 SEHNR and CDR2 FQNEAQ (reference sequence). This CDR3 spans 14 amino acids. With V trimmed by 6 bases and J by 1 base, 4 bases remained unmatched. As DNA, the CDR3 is TGTGCCAGCAGAGTGAGCGGGGGCACAGATACGCAGTATTTT. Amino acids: CASRVSGGTDTQYF.

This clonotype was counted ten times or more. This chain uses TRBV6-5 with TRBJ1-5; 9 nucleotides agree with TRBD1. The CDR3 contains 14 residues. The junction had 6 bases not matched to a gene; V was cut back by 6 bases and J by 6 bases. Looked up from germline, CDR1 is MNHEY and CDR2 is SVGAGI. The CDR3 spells CASRLTGGTQPQHF. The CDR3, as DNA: TGTGCCAGCAGATTAACAGGGGGCACTCAGCCCCAGCATTTT.

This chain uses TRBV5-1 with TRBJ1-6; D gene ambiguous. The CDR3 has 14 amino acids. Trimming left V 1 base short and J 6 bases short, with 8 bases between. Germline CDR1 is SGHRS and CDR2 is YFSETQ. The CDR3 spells CASSLTVGNSPLHF. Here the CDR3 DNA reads TGCGCCAGCAGCTTGACAGTGGGTAATTCACCCCTCCACTTT.

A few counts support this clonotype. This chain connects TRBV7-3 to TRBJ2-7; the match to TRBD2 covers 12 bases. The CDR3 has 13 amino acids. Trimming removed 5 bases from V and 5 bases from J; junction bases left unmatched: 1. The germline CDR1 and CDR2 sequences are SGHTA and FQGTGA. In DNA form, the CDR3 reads TGTGCCAGCAGCCCTAGCGGGGGGGACGAGCAGTACTTC. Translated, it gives CASSPSGGDEQYF.

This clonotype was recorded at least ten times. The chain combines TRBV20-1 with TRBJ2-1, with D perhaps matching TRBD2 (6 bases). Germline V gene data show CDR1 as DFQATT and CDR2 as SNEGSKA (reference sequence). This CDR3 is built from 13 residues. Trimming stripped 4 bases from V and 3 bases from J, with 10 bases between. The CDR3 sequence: CSATASDYNEQFF. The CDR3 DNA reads TGCAGTGCTACCGCTAGCGACTACAATGAGCAGTTCTTC.

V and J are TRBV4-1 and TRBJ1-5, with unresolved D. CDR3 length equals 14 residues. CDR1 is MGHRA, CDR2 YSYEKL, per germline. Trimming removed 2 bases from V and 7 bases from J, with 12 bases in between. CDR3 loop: CASSQSYPPQPQHF. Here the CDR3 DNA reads TGCGCCAGCAGCCAAAGTTACCCCCCACAGCCCCAGCATTTT.

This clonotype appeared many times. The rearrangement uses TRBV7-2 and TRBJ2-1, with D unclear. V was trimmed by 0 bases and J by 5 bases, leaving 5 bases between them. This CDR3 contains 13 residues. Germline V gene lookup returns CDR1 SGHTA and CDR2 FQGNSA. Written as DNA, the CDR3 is TGTGCCAGCAGCTTAGCGATCCACAATGAGCAGTTCTTC. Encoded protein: CASSLAIHNEQFF.

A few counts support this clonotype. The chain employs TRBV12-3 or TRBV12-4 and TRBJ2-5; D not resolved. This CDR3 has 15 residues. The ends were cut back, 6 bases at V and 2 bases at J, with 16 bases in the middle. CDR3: CASSPTGVIQETQYF. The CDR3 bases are TGTGCCAGCAGCCCCACTGGGGTGATACAAGAGACCCAGTACTTC.

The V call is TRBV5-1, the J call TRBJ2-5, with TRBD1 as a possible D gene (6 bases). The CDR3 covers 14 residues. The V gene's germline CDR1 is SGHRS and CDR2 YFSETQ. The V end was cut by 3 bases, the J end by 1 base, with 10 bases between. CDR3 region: CASSSKTGQETQYF. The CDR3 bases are TGCGCCAGCAGCTCCAAGACAGGCCAAGAGACCCAGTACTTC.